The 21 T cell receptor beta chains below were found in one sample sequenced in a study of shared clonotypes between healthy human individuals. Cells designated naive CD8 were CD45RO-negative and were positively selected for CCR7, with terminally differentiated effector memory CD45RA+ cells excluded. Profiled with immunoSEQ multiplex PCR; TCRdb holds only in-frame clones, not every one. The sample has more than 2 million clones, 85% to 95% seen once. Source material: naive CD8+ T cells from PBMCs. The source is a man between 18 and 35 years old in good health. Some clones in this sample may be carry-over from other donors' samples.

DNA of the CDR3: TGTGCCAGTAGTATTGAGGGCGGGAGGGACAATGAGCAGTTCTTC. Amino acid sequence: CASSIEGGRDNEQFF. The chain links TRBV19 to TRBJ2-1, with 9 positions matching TRBD2. This CDR3 is built from 15 residues. With V trimmed by 3 bases and J by 5 bases, 5 bases remained unmatched. Germline V CDR1 and CDR2: LNHDA, SQIVND (reference sequence).

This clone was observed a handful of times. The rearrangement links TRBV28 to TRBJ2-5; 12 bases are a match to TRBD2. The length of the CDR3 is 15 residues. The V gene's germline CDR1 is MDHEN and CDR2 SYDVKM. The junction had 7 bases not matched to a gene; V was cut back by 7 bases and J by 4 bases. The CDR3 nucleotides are TGTGCCAGCACTGTGGGACTAGCGGGCGGAGAGACCCAGTACTTC. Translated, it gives CASTVGLAGGETQYF. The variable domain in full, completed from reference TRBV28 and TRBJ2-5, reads DVKVTQSSRYLVKRTGEKVFLECVQDMDHENMFWYRQDPGLGLRLIYFSYDVKMKEKGDIPEGYSVSREKKERFSLILESASTNQTSMYLCASTVGLAGGETQYFGPGTRLLVL.

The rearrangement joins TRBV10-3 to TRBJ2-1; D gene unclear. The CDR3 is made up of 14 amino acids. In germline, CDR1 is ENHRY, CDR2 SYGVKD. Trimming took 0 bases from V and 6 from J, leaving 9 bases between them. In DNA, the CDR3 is TGTGCCATCAGTGAGTCTTTAAAGGTCAATGAGCAGTTCTTC. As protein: CAISESLKVNEQFF.

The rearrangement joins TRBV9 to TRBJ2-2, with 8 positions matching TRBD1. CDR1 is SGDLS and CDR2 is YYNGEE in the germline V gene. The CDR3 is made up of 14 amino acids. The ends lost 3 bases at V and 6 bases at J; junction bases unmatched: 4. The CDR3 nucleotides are TGTGCCAGCAGCGGACAGGGGAAATCCGGGGAGCTGTTTTTT. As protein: CASSGQGKSGELFF.

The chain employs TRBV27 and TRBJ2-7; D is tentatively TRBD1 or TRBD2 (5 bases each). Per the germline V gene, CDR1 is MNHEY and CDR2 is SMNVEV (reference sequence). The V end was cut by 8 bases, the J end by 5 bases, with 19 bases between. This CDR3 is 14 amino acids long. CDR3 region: CASGMRGEVNEQYF. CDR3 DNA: TGTGCCAGCGGCATGAGGGGCGAGGTCAACGAGCAGTACTTC.

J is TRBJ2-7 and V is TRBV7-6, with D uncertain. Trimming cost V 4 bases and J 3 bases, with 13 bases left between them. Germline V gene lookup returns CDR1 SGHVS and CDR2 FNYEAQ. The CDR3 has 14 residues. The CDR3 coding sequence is TGTGCCAGCAGCTCCTTGGCGGAACACTACGAGCAGTACTTC. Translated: CASSSLAEHYEQYF.

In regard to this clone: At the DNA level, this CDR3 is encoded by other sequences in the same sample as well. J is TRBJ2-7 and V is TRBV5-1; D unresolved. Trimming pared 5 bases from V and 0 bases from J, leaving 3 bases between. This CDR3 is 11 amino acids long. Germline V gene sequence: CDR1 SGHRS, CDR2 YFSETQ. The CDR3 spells CASRTSYEQYF. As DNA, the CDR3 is TGCGCCAGCAGGACCTCCTACGAGCAGTACTTC.

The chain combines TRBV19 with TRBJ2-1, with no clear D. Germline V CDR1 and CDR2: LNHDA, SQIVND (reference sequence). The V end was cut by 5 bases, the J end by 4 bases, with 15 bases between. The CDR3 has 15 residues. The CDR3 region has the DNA TGTGCCAGTAGTGTCTCGCCTGGGCATTACAATGAGCAGTTCTTC. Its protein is CASSVSPGHYNEQFF.

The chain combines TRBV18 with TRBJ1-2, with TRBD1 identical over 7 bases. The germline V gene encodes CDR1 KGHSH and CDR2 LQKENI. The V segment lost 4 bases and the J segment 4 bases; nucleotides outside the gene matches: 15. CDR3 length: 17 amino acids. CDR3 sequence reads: CASSREAGGIIIYGYTF. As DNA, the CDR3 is TGTGCCAGCTCACGGGAAGCAGGGGGAATAATAATCTATGGCTACACCTTC. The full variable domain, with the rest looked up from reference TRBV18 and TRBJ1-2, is NAGVMQNPRHLVRRRGQEARLRCSPMKGHSHVYWYRQLPEEGLKFMVYLQKENIIDESGMPKERFSAEFPKEGPSILRIQQVVRGDSAAYFCASSREAGGIIIYGYTFGSGTRLTVV.

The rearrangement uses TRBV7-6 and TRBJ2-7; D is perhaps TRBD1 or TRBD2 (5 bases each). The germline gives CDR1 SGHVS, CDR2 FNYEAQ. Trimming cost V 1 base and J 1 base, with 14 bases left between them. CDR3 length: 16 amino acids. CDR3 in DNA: TGTGCCAGCAGCTTAGGCGAGGAAGGGACGTCCTACGAGCAGTACTTC. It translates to CASSLGEEGTSYEQYF.

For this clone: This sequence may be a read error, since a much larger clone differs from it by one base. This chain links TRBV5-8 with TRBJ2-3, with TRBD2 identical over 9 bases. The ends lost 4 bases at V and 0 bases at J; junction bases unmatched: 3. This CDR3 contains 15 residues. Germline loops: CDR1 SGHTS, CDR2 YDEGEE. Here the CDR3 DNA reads TGTGCCAGCAGCCGACTAGCGGTTAGCACAGATACGCAGTATTTT. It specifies CASSRLAVSTDTQYF.

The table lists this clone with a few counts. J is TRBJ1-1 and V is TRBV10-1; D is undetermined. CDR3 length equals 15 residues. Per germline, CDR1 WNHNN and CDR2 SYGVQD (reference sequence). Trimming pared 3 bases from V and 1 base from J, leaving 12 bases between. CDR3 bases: TGCGCCAGCAGTGAATTCAAGGATCCGAACACTGAAGCTTTCTTT. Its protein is CASSEFKDPNTEAFF.

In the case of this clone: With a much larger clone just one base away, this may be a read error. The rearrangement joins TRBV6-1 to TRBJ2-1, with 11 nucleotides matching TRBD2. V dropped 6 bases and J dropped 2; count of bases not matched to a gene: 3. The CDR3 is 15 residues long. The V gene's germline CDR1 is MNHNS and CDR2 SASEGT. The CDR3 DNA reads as TGTGCCAGCAGAGAACTAGCGGGAGCCTACAATGAGCAGTTCTTC. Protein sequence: CASRELAGAYNEQFF.

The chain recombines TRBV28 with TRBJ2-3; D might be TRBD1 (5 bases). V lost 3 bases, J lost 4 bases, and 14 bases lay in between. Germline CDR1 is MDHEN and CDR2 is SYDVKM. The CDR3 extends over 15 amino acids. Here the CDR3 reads CASSFTRDSPDTQYF. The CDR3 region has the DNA TGTGCCAGCAGTTTCACCAGGGATTCACCAGATACGCAGTATTTT.

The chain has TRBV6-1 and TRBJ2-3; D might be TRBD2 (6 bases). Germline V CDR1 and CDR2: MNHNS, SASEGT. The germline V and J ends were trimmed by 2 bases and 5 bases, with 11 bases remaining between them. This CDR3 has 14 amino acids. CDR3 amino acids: CASSEYGRGDTQYF. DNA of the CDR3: TGTGCCAGCAGTGAATACGGGAGAGGAGATACGCAGTATTTT.

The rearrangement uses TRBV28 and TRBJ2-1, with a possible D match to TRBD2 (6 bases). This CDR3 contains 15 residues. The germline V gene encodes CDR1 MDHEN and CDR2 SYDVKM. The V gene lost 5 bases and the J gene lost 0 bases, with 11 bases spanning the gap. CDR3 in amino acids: CASSPAGSSYNEQFF. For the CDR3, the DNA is TGTGCCAGCAGTCCAGCGGGCAGCTCCTACAATGAGCAGTTCTTC.

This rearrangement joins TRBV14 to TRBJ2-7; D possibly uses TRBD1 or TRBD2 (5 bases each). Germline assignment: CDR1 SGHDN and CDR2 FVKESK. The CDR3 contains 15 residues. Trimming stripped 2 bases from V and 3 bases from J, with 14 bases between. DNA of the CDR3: TGTGCCAGCAGCCAAAGAAGGGACGGCTTCTACGAGCAGTACTTC. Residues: CASSQRRDGFYEQYF. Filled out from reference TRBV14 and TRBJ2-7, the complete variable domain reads EAGVTQFPSHSVIEKGQTVTLRCDPISGHDNLYWYRRVMGKEIKFLLHFVKESKQDESGMPNNRFLAERTGGTYSTLKVQPAELEDSGVYFCASSQRRDGFYEQYFGPGTRLTVT.

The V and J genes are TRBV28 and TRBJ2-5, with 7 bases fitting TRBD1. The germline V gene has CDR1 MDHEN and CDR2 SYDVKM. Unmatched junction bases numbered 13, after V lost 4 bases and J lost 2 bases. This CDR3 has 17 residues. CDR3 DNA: TGTGCCAGCAGTTCAAGACAAGGGGGCTGGGGTCAAGAGACCCAGTACTTC. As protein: CASSSRQGGWGQETQYF.

CDR3 region: CASSFGTRTDSGYTF. The CDR3 DNA follows: TGTGCCAGCAGCTTTGGGACGCGCACTGATAGTGGCTACACCTTC. This chain uses TRBV7-2 with TRBJ1-2; perhaps TRBD1 as D (5 bases). Germline V gene sequence: CDR1 SGHTA, CDR2 FQGNSA. Trimming left V 3 bases short and J 7 bases short, with 18 bases between. This CDR3 contains 15 residues.

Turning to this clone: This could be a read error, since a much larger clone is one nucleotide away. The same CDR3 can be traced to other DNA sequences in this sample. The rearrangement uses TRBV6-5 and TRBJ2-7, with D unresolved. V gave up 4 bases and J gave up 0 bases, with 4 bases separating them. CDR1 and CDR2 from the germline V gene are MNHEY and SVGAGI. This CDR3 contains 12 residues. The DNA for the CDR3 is TGTGCCAGCAGTTCGGGCTCCTACGAGCAGTACTTC. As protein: CASSSGSYEQYF.

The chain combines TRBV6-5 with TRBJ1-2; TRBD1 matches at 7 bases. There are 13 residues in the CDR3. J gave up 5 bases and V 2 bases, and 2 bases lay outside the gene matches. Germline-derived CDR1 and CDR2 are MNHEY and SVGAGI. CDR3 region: CASSYGQAYGYTF. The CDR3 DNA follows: TGTGCCAGCAGTTACGGACAGGCGTATGGCTACACCTTC.